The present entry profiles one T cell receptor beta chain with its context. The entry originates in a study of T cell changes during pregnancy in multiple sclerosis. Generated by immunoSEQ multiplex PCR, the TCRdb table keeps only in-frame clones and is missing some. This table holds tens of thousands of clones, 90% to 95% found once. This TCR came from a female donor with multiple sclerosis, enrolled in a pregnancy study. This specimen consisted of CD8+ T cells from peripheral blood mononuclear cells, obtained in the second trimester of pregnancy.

The CDR3 bases are TGTGCCAGCAGTCCTATTAGGGCAGGGCTCTATGGCTACACCTTC. Protein product: CASSPIRAGLYGYTF. The chain uses TRBV27 and TRBJ1-2, with a possible D match to TRBD1 (5 bases). The CDR3 has 15 amino acids. Germline V lookup: CDR1 MNHEY, CDR2 SMNVEV (reference sequence). Trimming cost V 5 bases and J 4 bases, with 17 bases left between them.